Listed here are 22 T cell receptor beta chains from one sample, sequenced in a study of cytomegalovirus exposure and HLA in healthy donors. The PCR ran on 60 Vbeta and 13 Jbeta primers. Assay: immunoSEQ multiplex PCR; the TCRdb copy retains only in-frame clones and omits some. The table lists around 170,000 clones, over 65% of them singletons. Sequences were obtained from PBMCs. The receptors here all came from a woman aged 45-59 years in good health and CMV-seropositive.

J is TRBJ1-2 and V is TRBV5-1, with D possibly being TRBD1 (6 bases). V gave up 0 bases and J gave up 5 bases, with 11 bases separating them. Germline V CDR1 and CDR2: SGHRS, YFSETQ. CDR3 length: 14 residues. The CDR3 coding sequence is TGCGCCAGCAGCTTGGGGCGACAGGCATATGGCTACACCTTC. This translates into CASSLGRQAYGYTF.

V usage is TRBV5-4 and J usage is TRBJ2-7; maybe TRBD1 (5 bases). CDR1 SGHNT and CDR2 YYREEE come from the germline V gene (reference sequence). The CDR3 length is 16 residues. Trimming cost V 3 bases and J 0 bases, with 16 bases left between them. DNA for the CDR3: TGTGCCAGCAGCTGGGGTGGGCAGGGTAGCTCCTACGAGCAGTACTTC. This codes for CASSWGGQGSSYEQYF. The full variable domain, with the rest looked up from reference TRBV5-4 and TRBJ2-7, is ETGVTQSPTHLIKTRGQQVTLRCSSQSGHNTVSWYQQALGQGPQFIFQYYREEENGRGNFPPRFSGLQFPNYSSELNVNALELDDSALYLCASSWGGQGSSYEQYFGPGTRLTVT.

The V call is TRBV6-5, the J call TRBJ2-7; 11 nucleotides line up with TRBD1. V lost 6 bases, J lost 4 bases, and 8 bases stayed unmatched. Germline CDR1 reads MNHEY; CDR2 reads SVGAGI. The CDR3 is made up of 15 amino acids. The CDR3 coding sequence is TGTGCCAGCAGGTACCGGGACAGGGGGATTTACGAGCAGTACTTC. It translates to CASRYRDRGIYEQYF.

This chain connects TRBV5-5 to TRBJ2-7, with TRBD1 as a possible D gene (5 bases). The V gene lost 1 base and the J gene lost 9 bases, with 11 bases spanning the gap. The CDR3 is made up of 12 amino acids. Germline lookup yields CDR1 SGHKS and CDR2 YYEKEE (reference sequence). CDR3 sequence reads: CASSLNIQGQYF. For the CDR3, the DNA is TGTGCCAGCAGCTTGAACATCCAGGGGCAGTACTTC.

The rearrangement joins TRBV5-1 to TRBJ2-5; TRBD2 matches 11 bases. The end of the DNA fits TRBJ2-7 better, so the J call may be wrong. Germline CDR1 reads SGHRS; CDR2 reads YFSETQ. The CDR3 covers 17 residues. As DNA, the CDR3 is TGCGCCAGCAGCCTTACTAGCGGGGGAGATAGCTCCTACGAGCAGTACTTC. Its protein is CASSLTSGGDSSYEQYF.

This clone was seen a handful of times. The V and J genes are TRBV7-6 and TRBJ2-5, with a tentative D call TRBD2 (5 bases). The length of the CDR3 is 15 residues. Germline CDR1 is SGHVS and CDR2 is FNYEAQ. V was trimmed by 5 bases and J by 5 bases, leaving 18 bases between them. The CDR3 nucleotides are TGTGCCAGCAGCCGTCGACAAGGAGGTACGGAGACCCAGTACTTC. Translating it yields CASSRRQGGTETQYF. Together with reference TRBV7-6 and TRBJ2-5, the CDR3 gives the full variable domain: GAGVSQSPRYKVTKRGQDVALRCDPISGHVSLYWYRQALGQGPEFLTYFNYEAQQDKSGLPNDRFSAERPEGSISTLTIQRTEQRDSAMYRCASSRRQGGTETQYFGPGTRLLVL.

The sample holds a few counts of this clone. This chain joins TRBV10-1 and TRBJ2-1, with D perhaps matching TRBD2 (6 bases). The V end was cut by 5 bases, the J end by 6 bases, with 14 bases between. The length of the CDR3 is 14 residues. Germline V CDR1 and CDR2: WNHNN, SYGVQD (reference sequence). CDR3 bases: TGCGCCAGCAGTCGCGCGGGGCCTTCCAATGAGCAGTTCTTC. This translates into CASSRAGPSNEQFF.

The J gene is TRBJ1-3, the V gene TRBV27; D is possibly TRBD1 (5 bases). V lost 2 bases and J 8 bases, leaving 13 bases between the germline ends. CDR1 is MNHEY, CDR2 SMNVEV, per germline (reference sequence). The CDR3 has 14 residues. CDR3 bases: TGTGCCAGCAGTTTAATGGGGGGTTCGGACACCATATATTTT. It codes for CASSLMGGSDTIYF.

CDR3 region: CASSFGQVSYNEQFF. The DNA for the CDR3 is TGTGCCAGCAGCTTCGGACAAGTCTCCTACAATGAGCAGTTCTTC. This chain uses TRBV7-2 with TRBJ2-1; TRBD1 is a possible D gene (5 bases). Germline-derived CDR1 and CDR2 are SGHTA and FQGNSA. This CDR3 is 15 amino acids long. V gave up 3 bases and J gave up 0 bases, with 9 bases separating them.

The chain couples TRBV5-1 to TRBJ2-7, with 10 bases fitting TRBD2. Germline V gene data show CDR1 as SGHRS and CDR2 as YFSETQ. The CDR3 runs 16 residues. The J segment lost 8 bases and the V segment lost 2 bases, leaving 13 bases of the junction unmatched. The CDR3 nucleotides are TGCGCCAGCAGCTTCCTTGAAGCGGGGGGGGCTACGAAGCAGTACTTC. Encoded protein: CASSFLEAGGATKQYF.

This clone was recorded a few times. V gene TRBV6-1 combines with J gene TRBJ1-1, with 7 nucleotides matching TRBD1. Germline V lookup: CDR1 MNHNS, CDR2 SASEGT. V trimming: 8 bases; J trimming: 8 bases; junction bases outside the gene matches: 14. The CDR3 has 14 residues. CDR3 sequence reads: CASELAGTVKEAFF. In nucleotides, the CDR3 is TGTGCCAGCGAGTTGGCAGGGACAGTGAAAGAAGCTTTCTTT.

The V call is TRBV10-1, the J call TRBJ2-1, with TRBD2 matching over 7 bases. Trimming removed 8 bases from V and 8 bases from J; junction bases left unmatched: 9. The CDR3 length is 13 residues. The germline V gene has CDR1 WNHNN and CDR2 SYGVQD (reference sequence). For the CDR3, the DNA is TGCGCCAGCCGAGCGGGAATCGGGTATGAGCAGTTCTTC. Encoded protein: CASRAGIGYEQFF.

In its sample, this clone was seen once. The genes are TRBV5-6 and TRBJ1-4; D remains unclear. Germline loops: CDR1 SGHDT, CDR2 YYEEEE. The V end was cut by 4 bases, the J end by 2 bases, with 9 bases between. This CDR3 comprises 14 residues. In DNA, the CDR3 is TGTGCCAGCAGCCGCCGGGATACTAATGAAAAACTGTTTTTT. Amino acid sequence: CASSRRDTNEKLFF.

The chain carries TRBV6-6 and TRBJ1-2; no clear D. Trimming pared 5 bases from V and 8 bases from J, leaving 15 bases between. The germline V gene encodes CDR1 MNHNY and CDR2 SVGAGI (reference sequence). The CDR3 is 13 amino acids. The CDR3 bases are TGTGCCAGCAGTACGAGGATTGGCTTCGGCTACACCTTC. This encodes CASSTRIGFGYTF.

The J gene is TRBJ1-2, the V gene TRBV6-1, with 10 bases fitting TRBD1. The CDR3 is 15 residues long. The germline gives CDR1 MNHNS, CDR2 SASEGT. V was pared by 3 bases and J by 8 bases, with 9 bases of the junction left unmatched. The CDR3 nucleotides read TGTGCCAGCAGTGACCTCCCCGGGACAGGGGTGGGCTACACCTTC. It translates to CASSDLPGTGVGYTF.

The chain combines TRBV7-2 with TRBJ2-7; D might be TRBD1 (6 bases). The germline CDR1 and CDR2 sequences are SGHTA and FQGNSA. V was pared by 1 base and J by 7 bases, with 14 bases between. The CDR3 extends over 14 amino acids. CDR3 sequence: CASSLGSGAREQYF. CDR3 DNA sequence: TGTGCCAGCAGCTTAGGGTCAGGGGCTCGGGAGCAGTACTTC.

The rearrangement joins TRBV2 to TRBJ1-2, with TRBD1 as a possible D gene (5 bases). The germline V and J ends were trimmed by 3 bases and 7 bases, with 9 bases remaining between them. Per germline, CDR1 SNHLY and CDR2 FYNNEI. CDR3 length equals 12 residues. The CDR3 reads CASSDRDGGYTF. Here the CDR3 DNA reads TGTGCCAGCAGTGACAGGGATGGTGGCTACACCTTC.

V usage is TRBV29-1 and J usage is TRBJ2-1, with D possibly TRBD2 on 7 matching bases. The germline CDR1 and CDR2 sequences are SQVTM and ANQGSEA. This CDR3 is built from 16 residues. Trimming removed 4 bases at V and 3 bases at J, with 19 bases between. The CDR3 protein is CSVVDAGGPNYNEQFF. In DNA, the CDR3 is TGCAGCGTTGTTGACGCCGGGGGGCCTAACTACAATGAGCAGTTCTTC.

The V gene is TRBV27, the J gene TRBJ1-1; D remains ambiguous. The CDR3 loop spans 13 amino acids. The germline gives CDR1 MNHEY, CDR2 SMNVEV (reference sequence). Between the trimmed V and J ends, which lost 0 bases and 5 bases, there was a span of 7 bases. The CDR3 DNA reads as TGTGCCAGCAGTTTATCGAGGAGGACTGAAGCTTTCTTT. This codes for CASSLSRRTEAFF.

Regarding this clone: The sample carries other DNA sequences with the same CDR3. V and J are TRBV11-2 and TRBJ2-2; 8 nucleotides agree with TRBD2. The length of the CDR3 is 16 residues. J was trimmed by 4 bases and V by 3 bases; bases with no gene match: 7. Germline V gene sequence: CDR1 SGHAT, CDR2 FQNNGV. Here the CDR3 DNA reads TGTGCCAGCAGCTTTCGGGGGGGTGCCCTCACCGGGGAGCTGTTTTTT. Translating it yields CASSFRGGALTGELFF.

This chain uses TRBV4-1 with TRBJ1-4, with D tentatively TRBD1 (6 bases). V was cut by 1 base and J by 7 bases, with 13 bases left in between. CDR1 is MGHRA and CDR2 is YSYEKL in the germline V gene. CDR3 length: 15 amino acids. The CDR3 DNA follows: TGCGCCAGCAGCCAAGCAAGACAGGTCGGTGAAAAACTGTTTTTT. Its translation: CASSQARQVGEKLFF.

The sample holds a few counts of this clone. This chain uses TRBV6-6 with TRBJ2-7; D unresolved. CDR3 size: 12 residues. V was cut by 5 bases and J by 3 bases, with 8 bases left in between. Germline V gene lookup returns CDR1 MNHNY and CDR2 SVGAGI (reference sequence). The CDR3 region is CASSHPNYEQYF. CDR3 DNA sequence: TGTGCCAGCAGTCATCCCAACTACGAGCAGTACTTC.